This TCR beta chain was sequenced in a study of blood T cells in healthy people across ages. Findings and caveats of the study: Long-lived donors carried more naive CD4+ cells and greater diversity than aged donors.

Each sample had at least 6 million PBMCs isolated. Comment on this clonotype: Its antigen is not known.

A second 7 to 11 cycle PCR used barcoded and J-beta primers. TCRdb redid the calling of the 5' RACE reads with MiXCR, one entry per CDR3 protein. The table lists about 1.4 million distinct CDR3 sequences, approximately 60% of them singletons, with roughly 7% in the top ten. Trimming shortened V by 5 bases and J by 4 bases, and 14 bases separated the two germline ends. This CDR3 has 15 amino acids. This TCR was sampled from a man in his late teens or twenties in good health. The chain links TRBV12-3 or TRBV12-4 to TRBJ2-2; tentatively, D is TRBD2 (6 bases). The sequenced material came from blood. CDR3 nucleotide sequence: TGTGCCAGCAGTCACATGGTGGGGGGCACCGGGGAGCTGTTTTTT. It is translated as CASSHMVGGTGELFF.